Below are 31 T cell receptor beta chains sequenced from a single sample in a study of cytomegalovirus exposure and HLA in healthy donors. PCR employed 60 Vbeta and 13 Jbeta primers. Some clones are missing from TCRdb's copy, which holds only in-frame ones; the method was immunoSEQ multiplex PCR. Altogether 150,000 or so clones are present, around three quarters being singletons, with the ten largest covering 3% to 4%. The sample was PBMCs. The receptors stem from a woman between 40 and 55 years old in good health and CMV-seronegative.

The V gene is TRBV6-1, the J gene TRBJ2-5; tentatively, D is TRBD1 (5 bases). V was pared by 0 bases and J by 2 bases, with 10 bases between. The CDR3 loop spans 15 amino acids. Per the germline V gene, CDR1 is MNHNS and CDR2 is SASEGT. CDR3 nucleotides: TGTGCCAGCAGTGAAGCACAGGCTTGGCAAGAGACCCAGTACTTC. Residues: CASSEAQAWQETQYF.

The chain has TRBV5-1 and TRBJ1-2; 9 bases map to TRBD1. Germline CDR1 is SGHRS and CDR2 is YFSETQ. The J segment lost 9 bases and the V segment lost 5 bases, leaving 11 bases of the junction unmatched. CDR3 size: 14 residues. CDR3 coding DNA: TGCGCCAGCAGTCCTCCGGGACAGGGCCGGCGCTACACCTTC. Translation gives CASSPPGQGRRYTF.

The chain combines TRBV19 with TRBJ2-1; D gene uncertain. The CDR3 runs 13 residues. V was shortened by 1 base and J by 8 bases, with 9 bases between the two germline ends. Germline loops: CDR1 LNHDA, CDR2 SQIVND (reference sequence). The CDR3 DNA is TGTGCCAGTAGTATAGGGAGCTCCGATGAGCAGTTCTTC. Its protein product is CASSIGSSDEQFF.

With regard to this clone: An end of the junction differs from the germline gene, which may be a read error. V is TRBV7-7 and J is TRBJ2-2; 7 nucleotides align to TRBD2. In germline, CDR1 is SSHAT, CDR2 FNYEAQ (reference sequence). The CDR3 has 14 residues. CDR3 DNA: TGTGCTAGCAGCCCGGGGGGAGCCACCGGGGAGCTGTTTTTT. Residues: CASSPGGATGELFF.

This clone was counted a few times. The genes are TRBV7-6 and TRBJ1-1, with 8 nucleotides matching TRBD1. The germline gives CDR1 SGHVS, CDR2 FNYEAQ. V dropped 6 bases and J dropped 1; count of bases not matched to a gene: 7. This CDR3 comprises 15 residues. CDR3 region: CASRPGGQGNTEAFF. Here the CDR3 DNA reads TGTGCCAGCAGGCCGGGCGGACAGGGGAACACTGAAGCTTTCTTT.

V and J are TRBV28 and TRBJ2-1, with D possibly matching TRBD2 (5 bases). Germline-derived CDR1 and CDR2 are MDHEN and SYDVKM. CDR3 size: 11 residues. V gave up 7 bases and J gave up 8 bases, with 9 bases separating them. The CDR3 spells CASNWEHEQFF. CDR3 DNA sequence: TGTGCCAGCAATTGGGAGCATGAGCAGTTCTTC.

CDR3 sequence: CASLRGTNEKLFF. DNA for the CDR3: TGTGCCAGCCTTAGGGGAACTAATGAAAAACTGTTTTTT. The chain couples TRBV2 to TRBJ1-4; the D gene is possibly TRBD1 (5 bases). Trimming removed 8 bases from V and 1 base from J, with 8 bases in between. CDR1 is SNHLY and CDR2 is FYNNEI in the germline V gene. The CDR3 covers 13 residues.

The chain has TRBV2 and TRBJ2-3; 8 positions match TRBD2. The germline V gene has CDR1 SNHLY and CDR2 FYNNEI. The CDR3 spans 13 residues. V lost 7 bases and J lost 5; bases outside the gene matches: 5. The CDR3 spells CASIGGVLDTQYF. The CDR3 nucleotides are TGTGCCAGCATCGGGGGGGTACTAGATACGCAGTATTTT.

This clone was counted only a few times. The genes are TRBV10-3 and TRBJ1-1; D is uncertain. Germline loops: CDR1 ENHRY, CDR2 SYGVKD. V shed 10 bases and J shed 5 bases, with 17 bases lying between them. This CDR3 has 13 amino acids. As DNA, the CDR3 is TGTGCCACTTCTCTTGGCCCGGGAACTGAAGCTTTCTTT. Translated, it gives CATSLGPGTEAFF.

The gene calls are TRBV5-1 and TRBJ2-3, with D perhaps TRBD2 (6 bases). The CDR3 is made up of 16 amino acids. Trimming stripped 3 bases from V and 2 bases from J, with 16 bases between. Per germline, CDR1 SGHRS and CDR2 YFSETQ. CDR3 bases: TGCGCCAGCAGCTATCAGCGGGCCCGTGCCACAGATACGCAGTATTTT. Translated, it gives CASSYQRARATDTQYF. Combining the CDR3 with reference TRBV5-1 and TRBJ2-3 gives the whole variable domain KAGVTQTPRYLIKTRGQQVTLSCSPISGHRSVSWYQQTPGQGLQFLFEYFSETQRNKGNFPGRFSGRQFSNSRSEMNVSTLELGDSALYLCASSYQRARATDTQYFGPGTRLTVL.

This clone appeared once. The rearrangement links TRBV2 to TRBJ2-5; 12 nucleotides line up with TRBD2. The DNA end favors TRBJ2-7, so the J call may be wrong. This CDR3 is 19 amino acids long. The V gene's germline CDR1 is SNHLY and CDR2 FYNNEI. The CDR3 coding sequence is TGTGCCAGCAGGGGCTTGGCTTCGTCTAGCGGGGGGGCCTCCTACGAGCAGTACTTC. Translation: CASRGLASSSGGASYEQYF.

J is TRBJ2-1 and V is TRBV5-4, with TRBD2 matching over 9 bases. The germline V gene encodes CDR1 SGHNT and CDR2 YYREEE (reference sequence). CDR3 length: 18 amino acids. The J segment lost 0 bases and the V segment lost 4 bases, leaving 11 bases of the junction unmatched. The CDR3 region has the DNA TGTGCCAGCAGCCGCGGGGGGGTTGGGTTAAGCTCCTACAATGAGCAGTTCTTC. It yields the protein CASSRGGVGLSSYNEQFF.

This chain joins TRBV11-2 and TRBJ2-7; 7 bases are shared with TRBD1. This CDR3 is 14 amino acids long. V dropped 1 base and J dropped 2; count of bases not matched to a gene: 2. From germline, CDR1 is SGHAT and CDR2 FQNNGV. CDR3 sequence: CASSLGTGTYEQYF. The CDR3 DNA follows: TGTGCCAGCAGCTTAGGGACAGGCACCTACGAGCAGTACTTC.

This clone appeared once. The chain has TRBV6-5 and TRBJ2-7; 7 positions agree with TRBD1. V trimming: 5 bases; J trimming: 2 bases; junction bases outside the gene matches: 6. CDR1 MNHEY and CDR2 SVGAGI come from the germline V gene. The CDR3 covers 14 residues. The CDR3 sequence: CASSGFDRAYEQYF. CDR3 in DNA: TGTGCCAGCAGTGGGTTTGACAGGGCCTACGAGCAGTACTTC.

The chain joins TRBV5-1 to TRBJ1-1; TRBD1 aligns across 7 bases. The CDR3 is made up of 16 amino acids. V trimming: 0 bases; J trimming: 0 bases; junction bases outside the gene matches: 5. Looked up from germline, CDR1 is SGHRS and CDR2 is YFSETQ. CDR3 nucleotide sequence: TGCGCCAGCAGCTTGGCGTGGGACAGATTGAACACTGAAGCTTTCTTT. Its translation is CASSLAWDRLNTEAFF.

The CDR3 is CASSQGLSREETQYF. In nucleotides, the CDR3 is TGTGCCAGCAGCCAGGGTCTATCTCGCGAGGAGACCCAGTACTTC. V gene TRBV6-5 combines with J gene TRBJ2-5; D is perhaps TRBD1 (5 bases). CDR1 and CDR2 from the germline V gene are MNHEY and SVGAGI. Deletions cut 6 bases from V and 5 bases from J, with 19 bases between. This CDR3 is 15 amino acids long.

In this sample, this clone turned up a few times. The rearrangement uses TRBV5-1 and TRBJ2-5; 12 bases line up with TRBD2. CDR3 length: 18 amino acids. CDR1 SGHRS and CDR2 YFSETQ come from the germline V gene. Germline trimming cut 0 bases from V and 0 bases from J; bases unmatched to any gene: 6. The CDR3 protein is CASSLGMRLAGDQETQYF. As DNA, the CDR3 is TGCGCCAGCAGCTTGGGGATGCGACTAGCGGGGGACCAAGAGACCCAGTACTTC.

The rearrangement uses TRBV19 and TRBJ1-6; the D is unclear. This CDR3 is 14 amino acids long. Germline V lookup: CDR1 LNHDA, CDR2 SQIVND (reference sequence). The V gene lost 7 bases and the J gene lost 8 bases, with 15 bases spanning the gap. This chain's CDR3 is CASTPPGFDSPLHF. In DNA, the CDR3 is TGTGCCAGTACCCCCCCCGGGTTTGATTCACCCCTCCACTTT.

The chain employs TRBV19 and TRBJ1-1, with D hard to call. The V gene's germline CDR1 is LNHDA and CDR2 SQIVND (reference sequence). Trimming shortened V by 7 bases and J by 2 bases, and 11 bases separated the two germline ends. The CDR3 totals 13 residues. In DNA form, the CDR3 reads TGTGCCAGTACCTGGGGAGATAACACTGAAGCTTTCTTT. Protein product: CASTWGDNTEAFF.

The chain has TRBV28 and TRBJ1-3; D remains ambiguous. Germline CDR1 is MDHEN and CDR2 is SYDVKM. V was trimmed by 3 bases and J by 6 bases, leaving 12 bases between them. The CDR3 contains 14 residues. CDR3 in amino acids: CASSFSGNKNTIYF. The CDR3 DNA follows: TGTGCCAGCAGTTTTTCGGGTAATAAAAACACCATATATTTT.

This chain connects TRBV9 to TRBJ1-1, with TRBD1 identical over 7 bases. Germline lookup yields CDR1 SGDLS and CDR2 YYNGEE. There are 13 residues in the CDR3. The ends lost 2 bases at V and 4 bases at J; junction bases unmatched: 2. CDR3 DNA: TGTGCCAGCAGCGTTGGGACAGCCACTGAAGCTTTCTTT. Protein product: CASSVGTATEAFF. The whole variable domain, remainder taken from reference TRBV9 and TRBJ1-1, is DSGVTQTPKHLITATGQRVTLRCSPRSGDLSVYWYQQSLDQGLQFLIQYYNGEERAKGNILERFSAQQFPDLHSELNLSSLELGDSALYFCASSVGTATEAFFGQGTRLTVV.

The CDR3, as DNA: TGCGCCAGCAGCCAGGGGACAGGGAAATCCTACGAGCAGTACTTC. Its protein is CASSQGTGKSYEQYF. The chain has TRBV5-1 and TRBJ2-7, with TRBD1 matching 9 bases. The V gene end was trimmed by 4 bases and the J gene end by 1 base; junction bases not matched to a gene: 6. The germline V gene has CDR1 SGHRS and CDR2 YFSETQ. The CDR3 is 15 residues long.

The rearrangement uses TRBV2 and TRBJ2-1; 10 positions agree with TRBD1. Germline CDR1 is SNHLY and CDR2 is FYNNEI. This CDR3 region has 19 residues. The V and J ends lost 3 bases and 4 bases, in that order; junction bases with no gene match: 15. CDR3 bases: TGTGCCAGCAGTGATGTACTCCGACCGCGGACAGGGGGATACAATGAGCAGTTCTTC. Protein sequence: CASSDVLRPRTGGYNEQFF.

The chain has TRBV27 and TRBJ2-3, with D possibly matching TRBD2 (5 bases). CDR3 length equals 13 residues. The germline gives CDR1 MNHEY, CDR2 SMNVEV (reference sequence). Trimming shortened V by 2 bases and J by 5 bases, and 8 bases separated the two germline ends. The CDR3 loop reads CASSLSGKDTQYF. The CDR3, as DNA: TGTGCCAGCAGTTTAAGCGGAAAAGATACGCAGTATTTT.

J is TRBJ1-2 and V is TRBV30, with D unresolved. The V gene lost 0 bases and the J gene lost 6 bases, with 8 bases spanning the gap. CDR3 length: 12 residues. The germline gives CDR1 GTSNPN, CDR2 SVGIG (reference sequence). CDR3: CAWSVRENGYTF. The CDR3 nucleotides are TGTGCCTGGAGTGTGCGGGAAAATGGCTACACCTTC.

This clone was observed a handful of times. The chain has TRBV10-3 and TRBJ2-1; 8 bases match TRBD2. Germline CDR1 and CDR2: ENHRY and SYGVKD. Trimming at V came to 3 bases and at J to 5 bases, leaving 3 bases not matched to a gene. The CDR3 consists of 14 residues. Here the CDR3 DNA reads TGTGCCATCAGTGACCTAGCGGGCCACAATGAGCAGTTCTTC. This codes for CAISDLAGHNEQFF.

In DNA form, the CDR3 reads TGTGCCAGCAGTGAAGCGGAGAACGTGTTTTTT. Protein product: CASSEAENVFF. The rearrangement links TRBV2 to TRBJ1-4; D unresolved. V gave up 0 bases and J gave up 15 bases, with 8 bases separating them. The germline CDR1 and CDR2 sequences are SNHLY and FYNNEI. The CDR3 sequence is 11 residues long.

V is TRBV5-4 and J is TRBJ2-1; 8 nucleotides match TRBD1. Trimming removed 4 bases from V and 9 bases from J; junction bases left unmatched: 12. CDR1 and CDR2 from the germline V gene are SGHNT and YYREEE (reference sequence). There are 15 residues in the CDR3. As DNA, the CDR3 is TGTGCCAGCAGCGGCCCCAGACAGGGGTCCGGTGAGCAGTTCTTC. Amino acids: CASSGPRQGSGEQFF. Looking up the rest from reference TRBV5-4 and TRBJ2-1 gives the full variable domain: ETGVTQSPTHLIKTRGQQVTLRCSSQSGHNTVSWYQQALGQGPQFIFQYYREEENGRGNFPPRFSGLQFPNYSSELNVNALELDDSALYLCASSGPRQGSGEQFFGPGTRLTVL.

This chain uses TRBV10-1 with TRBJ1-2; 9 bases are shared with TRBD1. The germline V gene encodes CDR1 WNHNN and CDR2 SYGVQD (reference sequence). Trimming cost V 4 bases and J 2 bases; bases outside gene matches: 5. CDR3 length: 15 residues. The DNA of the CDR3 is TGCGCCAGCAGTGGCAGGACAGGGGCCAACTATGGCTACACCTTC. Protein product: CASSGRTGANYGYTF.

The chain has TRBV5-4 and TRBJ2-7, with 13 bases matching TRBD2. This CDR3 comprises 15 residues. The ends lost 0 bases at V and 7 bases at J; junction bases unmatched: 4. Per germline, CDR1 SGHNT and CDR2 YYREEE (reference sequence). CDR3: CASSLGTSGSTEQYF. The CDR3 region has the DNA TGTGCCAGCAGCTTGGGGACTAGCGGGAGTACTGAGCAGTACTTC.

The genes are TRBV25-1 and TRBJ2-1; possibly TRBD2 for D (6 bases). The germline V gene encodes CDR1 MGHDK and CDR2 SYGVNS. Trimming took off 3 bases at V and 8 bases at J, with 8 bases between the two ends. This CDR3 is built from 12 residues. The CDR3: CASSESGDEQFF. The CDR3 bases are TGTGCCAGCAGTGAGTCGGGGGATGAGCAGTTCTTC. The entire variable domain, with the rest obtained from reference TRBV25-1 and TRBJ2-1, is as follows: EADIYQTPRYLVIGTGKKITLECSQTMGHDKMYWYQQDPGMELHLIHYSYGVNSTEKGDLSSESTVSRIRTEHFPLTLESARPSHTSQYLCASSESGDEQFFGPGTRLTVL.